This T cell receptor beta chain stems from a study of shared clonotypes between healthy human individuals. The CDR3 sequence is 13 residues long. The germline gives CDR1 SQVTM, CDR2 ANQGSEA. Trimming pared 4 bases from V and 4 bases from J, leaving 13 bases between. In replicate PCRs of unsorted PBMC, around 310 ng DNA, about 30,000 T cell genomes, was used. Authors' data handling: As immunoSEQ supplied junction-only sequences (without quality scores), filtering differed. Some clones are missing from TCRdb's copy, which holds only in-frame ones; the method was immunoSEQ multiplex PCR. For V, J and clone size, that table is used; D and trimming come from the DNA. This table holds approximately 440,000 clones, over 60% found once.

Sequenced input: PBMCs. This sequence joins TRBV29-1 and TRBJ1-1; tentative D call: TRBD1 (6 bases). This sequence was found in a woman in her 40s in good health. Some clones in this sample may be carry-over from other donors' samples. CDR3 sequence reads: CSVGQGSLTEAFF. CDR3 nucleotide sequence: TGCAGCGTTGGTCAGGGGAGTCTCACTGAAGCTTTCTTT.